Presented here are 23 T cell receptor beta chains from one specimen sequenced in a study of response to subunit inactivated influenza vaccine (dated by TCRdb to about 2018). Libraries were constructed by RT-PCR. Data came from an Illumina HiSeq 2500. TCRdb reprocessing: public reads trimmed at Q25 with fastp, clones called with MiXCR, in-frame beta chains kept. Each entry is one CDR3 protein sequence, shown with its most common DNA and genes. Recorded for this sample are about 650,000 distinct CDR3 sequences; about 14% of them occurred a single time. The ten largest clones take up around 7.6% of the sample. The sequencing used PBMCs from blood, collected less than 15 days before vaccination. These receptors originate from a man aged 45 to 65 who received an inactivated influenza vaccine. Donor details come from another sample of the same person, matched by shared clones.

This clonotype has at least ten counts. The chain links TRBV7-2 to TRBJ2-2, with D possibly matching TRBD2 (7 bases). CDR1 is SGHTA and CDR2 is FQGNSA in the germline V gene. Trimming pared 3 bases from V and 4 bases from J, leaving 12 bases between. CDR3 length equals 15 residues. The CDR3 loop is CASSFGGPITGELFF. The CDR3 coding sequence is TGTGCCAGCAGCTTCGGGGGGCCCATCACCGGGGAGCTGTTTTTT.

This clonotype occurred once. J is TRBJ2-7 and V is TRBV7-2; 8 positions agree with TRBD2. CDR3 size: 16 residues. Trimming cost V 5 bases and J 4 bases; bases outside gene matches: 13. Looked up from germline, CDR1 is SGHTA and CDR2 is FQGNSA. The CDR3 DNA sequence: TGTGCCAGCAGCGCCGGCCCACGGGGGGGCTCTTACGAGCAGTACTTC. Translated, it gives CASSAGPRGGSYEQYF.

This clonotype was recorded many times. The chain has TRBV6-2 or TRBV6-3 and TRBJ2-7; 7 bases map to TRBD1. The V gene's germline CDR1 is MNHEY and CDR2 SVGEGT. V lost 7 bases to trimming and J lost 3 bases; unmatched junction nucleotides: 15. This CDR3 is 16 amino acids long. CDR3 in DNA: TGTGCCAGCACCGGGACAGACCATACTACGAACTACGAGCAGTACTTC. Translated, it gives CASTGTDHTTNYEQYF.

This chain joins TRBV25-1 and TRBJ2-1; 10 bases line up with TRBD2. The CDR3 sequence is 17 residues long. V gave up 5 bases and J gave up 7 bases; unmatched junction bases: 14. Germline assignment: CDR1 MGHDK and CDR2 SYGVNS. The DNA for the CDR3 is TGTGCCAGCAGTCCTCACGAAGCGGGAGGGCCAGATAATGAGCAGTTCTTC. Its protein is CASSPHEAGGPDNEQFF.

This clonotype showed up just a few times. This chain uses TRBV5-1 with TRBJ2-7; unclear D gene. This CDR3 region has 14 residues. Trimming shortened V by 0 bases and J by 1 base, and 8 bases separated the two germline ends. Looked up from germline, CDR1 is SGHRS and CDR2 is YFSETQ. This CDR3 reads CASSLEPWSYEQYF. CDR3 bases: TGCGCCAGCAGCTTGGAGCCCTGGTCCTACGAGCAGTACTTC.

The rearrangement links TRBV11-3 to TRBJ2-7; 9 bases line up with TRBD1. CDR3 size: 16 residues. In germline, CDR1 is SGHNT, CDR2 YENEEA. Trimming cost V 1 base and J 5 bases; bases outside gene matches: 9. The CDR3 loop reads CASSLGSGTGSNEQYF. The CDR3 nucleotides read TGTGCCAGCAGCTTAGGCTCCGGGACAGGGAGCAACGAGCAGTACTTC.

The count of this clonotype is one. J is TRBJ2-2 and V is TRBV19; 15 bases align to TRBD2. Trimming removed 5 bases from V and 4 bases from J; junction bases left unmatched: 8. The CDR3 sequence is 18 residues long. Germline V gene lookup returns CDR1 LNHDA and CDR2 SQIVND (reference sequence). Here the CDR3 reads CASSPGLAGGPATGELFF. In DNA, the CDR3 is TGTGCCAGTAGTCCAGGACTAGCGGGAGGGCCCGCCACCGGGGAGCTGTTTTTT. Variable domain in full (rest from reference TRBV19 and TRBJ2-2): DGGITQSPKYLFRKEGQNVTLSCEQNLNHDAMYWYRQDPGQGLRLIYYSQIVNDFQKGDIAEGYSVSREKKESFPLTVTSAQKNPTAFYLCASSPGLAGGPATGELFFGEGSRLTVL.

V and J are TRBV5-1 and TRBJ2-1; D is uncertain. Germline CDR1 is SGHRS and CDR2 is YFSETQ. Trimming took off 0 bases at V and 9 bases at J, with 10 bases between the two ends. The CDR3 loop spans 13 amino acids. In DNA form, the CDR3 reads TGCGCCAGCAGCTTGGGACTGGCGACTGAGCAGTTCTTC. This sequence encodes CASSLGLATEQFF.

This clonotype was picked up a small number of times. The chain carries TRBV2 and TRBJ1-6; D is unclear. This CDR3 is built from 15 residues. The germline CDR1 and CDR2 sequences are SNHLY and FYNNEI. V lost 2 bases, J lost 7 bases, and 12 bases lay in between. CDR3 amino acids: CASSESTLGNSPLHF. CDR3 in DNA: TGTGCCAGCAGTGAAAGTACCTTAGGAAATTCACCCCTCCACTTT.

This clonotype was seen at least ten times. The rearrangement uses TRBV20-1 and TRBJ2-5, with a tentative D call TRBD2 (6 bases). V lost 0 bases and J lost 4, with 15 bases in between. The CDR3 is made up of 15 amino acids. Germline V lookup: CDR1 DFQATT, CDR2 SNEGSKA (reference sequence). The CDR3 spells CSARDEGRTGETQYF. For the CDR3, the DNA is TGCAGTGCTAGAGACGAAGGGAGGACGGGAGAGACCCAGTACTTC.

The genes are TRBV12-3 or TRBV12-4 and TRBJ1-4; D unclear. This CDR3 region has 12 residues. The V gene lost 6 bases and the J gene lost 4 bases, with 6 bases spanning the gap. CDR3 sequence reads: CASSHLNEKLFF. The CDR3, as DNA: TGTGCCAGCAGCCACCTTAATGAAAAACTGTTTTTT.

The J gene is TRBJ2-7, the V gene TRBV3-1; perhaps TRBD2 as D (6 bases). V lost 4 bases, J lost 2 bases, and 12 bases lay in between. The CDR3 runs 14 residues. Germline CDR1 and CDR2: LGHDT and YNNKEL (reference sequence). CDR3 region: CASSPRLAAYEQYF. The CDR3 region has the DNA TGTGCCAGCAGCCCGAGATTAGCGGCCTACGAGCAGTACTTC.

There are a few counts of this clonotype. J is TRBJ2-5 and V is TRBV12-5; 8 bases agree with TRBD2. This CDR3 spans 15 amino acids. The junction had 4 bases not matched to a gene; V was cut back by 2 bases and J by 2 bases. Germline V lookup: CDR1 LGHNT, CDR2 FRNRAP. This CDR3 reads CASGLYTSGQETQYF. As DNA, the CDR3 is TGTGCTAGTGGTTTGTATACTAGCGGACAAGAGACCCAGTACTTC.

Only a few counts were recorded for this clonotype. This chain joins TRBV5-1 and TRBJ2-1, with TRBD1 matching over 11 bases. Germline-derived CDR1 and CDR2 are SGHRS and YFSETQ. The CDR3 runs to 17 residues. The junction had 10 bases not matched to a gene; V was cut back by 4 bases and J by 4 bases. The CDR3 sequence: CASSKGDWDRGYNEQFF. The CDR3 nucleotides read TGCGCCAGCAGCAAGGGGGATTGGGACAGGGGGTACAATGAGCAGTTCTTC.

The rearrangement links TRBV9 to TRBJ1-6; D not resolved. V lost 3 bases, J lost 9 bases, and 16 bases lay in between. The CDR3 runs to 15 residues. CDR1 and CDR2 (germline): SGDLS, YYNGEE. The CDR3 reads CASSGSAAVGSPLHF. DNA of the CDR3: TGTGCCAGCAGCGGGTCAGCAGCAGTCGGTTCACCCCTCCACTTT.

V usage is TRBV7-9 and J usage is TRBJ2-7; D is unresolved. The germline V gene has CDR1 SEHNR and CDR2 FQNEAQ (reference sequence). Trimming stripped 4 bases from V and 7 bases from J, with 14 bases between. This CDR3 is built from 13 residues. The CDR3 reads CASSSQIHHEQYF. In nucleotides, the CDR3 is TGTGCCAGCAGCTCACAAATCCACCATGAGCAGTACTTC.

This clonotype was picked up a small number of times. The CDR3: CASSQEYWGLNYGYTF. The CDR3 bases are TGCGCCAGCAGCCAAGAATATTGGGGGCTTAACTATGGCTACACCTTC. The chain combines TRBV4-3 with TRBJ1-2; a possible D gene is TRBD1 (6 bases). Germline-derived CDR1 and CDR2 are LGHNA and YSLEER. CDR3 length: 16 residues. The V end was cut by 0 bases, the J end by 1 base, with 12 bases between.

V and J are TRBV7-8 and TRBJ1-1; D not resolved. Trimming shortened V by 1 base and J by 0 bases, and 6 bases separated the two germline ends. Germline assignment: CDR1 SGHVS and CDR2 FQNEAQ. There are 14 residues in the CDR3. The CDR3 DNA sequence: TGTGCCAGCAGCTTAGTTTCGGTGAACACTGAAGCTTTCTTT. Translated: CASSLVSVNTEAFF.

This clonotype was found a few times. Germline is not matched at one junction end, which may reflect a read error. The chain links TRBV28 to TRBJ2-7; 11 bases are shared with TRBD1. CDR1 is MDHEN and CDR2 is SYDVKM in the germline V gene. This CDR3 region has 13 residues. The CDR3 sequence: CASRPGTGGGAAF. Written as DNA, the CDR3 is TGTGCCAGCAGACCCGGGACAGGGGGGGGAGCTGCCTTC.

This clonotype was observed a few times. This rearrangement joins TRBV24-1 to TRBJ2-7; maybe TRBD2 (6 bases). Germline values: CDR1 KGHDR, CDR2 SFDVKD. The CDR3 sequence is 17 residues long. Trimming stripped 0 bases from V and 2 bases from J, with 16 bases between. CDR3 protein: CATSDLQVLAWTYEQYF. The CDR3 nucleotides read TGTGCCACCAGTGATTTGCAAGTACTAGCTTGGACCTACGAGCAGTACTTC.

In this sample, this clonotype turned up many times. V and J are TRBV7-9 and TRBJ1-6; the D gene is possibly TRBD1 (5 bases). Trimming shortened V by 0 bases and J by 10 bases, and 7 bases separated the two germline ends. From germline, CDR1 is SEHNR and CDR2 FQNEAQ (reference sequence). The CDR3 is 13 amino acids. The CDR3 spells CASSLAGESPLHF. CDR3 DNA sequence: TGTGCCAGCAGCTTAGCGGGGGAATCACCCCTCCACTTT. The entire variable domain, with the rest obtained from reference TRBV7-9 and TRBJ1-6, is as follows: DTGVSQNPRHKITKRGQNVTFRCDPISEHNRLYWYRQTLGQGPEFLTYFQNEAQLEKSRLLSDRFSAERPKGSFSTLEIQRTEQGDSAMYLCASSLAGESPLHFGNGTRLTVT.

The chain carries TRBV7-3 and TRBJ2-3; 12 positions match TRBD2. The CDR3 length is 15 residues. Germline CDR1 SGHTA, CDR2 FQGTGA. With 5 bases clipped from V and 4 bases from J, the junction kept 4 bases outside the gene matches. The CDR3 reads CASSTLAGGPDTQYF. The CDR3, as DNA: TGTGCCAGCAGCACCCTAGCGGGAGGGCCAGATACGCAGTATTTT.

The rearrangement links TRBV5-1 to TRBJ1-3, with 7 bases fitting TRBD1. V shed 5 bases and J 4 bases; nucleotides not matched to a gene: 12. The germline V gene has CDR1 SGHRS and CDR2 YFSETQ. The CDR3 runs to 16 residues. This chain's CDR3 is CASRPQPTGSGNTIYF. The DNA of the CDR3 is TGCGCCAGCAGACCCCAACCGACAGGGTCAGGAAACACCATATATTTT.